These T cell receptor beta chains were read from a single sample in a study of cytomegalovirus exposure and HLA in healthy donors. The method was immunoSEQ multiplex PCR; TCRdb's version includes in-frame clones alone and lacks a portion of them. This table has roughly 190,000 clones, roughly four fifths appearing once. Sequences were obtained from PBMCs. These receptor sequences come from a woman younger than 45 in good health and CMV-seropositive. Each CDR3 is given with its conserved first and last residue. A D gene is named only where the DNA matches it firmly.

>-|TRBJ2-1|TRBV7-2
CASSDDRLSYNEQFF
>TRBD1|TRBJ1-4|TRBV28
CASSPPGTGSTNEKLFF
>TRBD1|TRBJ1-1|TRBV28
CASSPLLLPGQGGPIMNTEAFF
>TRBD2|TRBJ2-2|TRBV29-1
CSAASGSGTGELFF
>TRBD1|TRBJ2-7|TRBV5-1
CASSLGTGVGEQYF
>TRBD1|TRBJ2-7|TRBV10-2
CASRSGTGAYEQYF
>-|TRBJ2-7|TRBV19
CASSISTPYEQYF
>TRBD2|TRBJ2-3|TRBV7-9
CASSLGTSGTDTQYF
>TRBD2|TRBJ2-1|TRBV28
CASSFQLAGGPAYNEQFF
>TRBD1|TRBJ1-1|TRBV5-8
CASSWGQGSIEAFF
>-|TRBJ2-7|TRBV19
CASSFLGAEEQYF
>TRBD1|TRBJ1-1|TRBV13
CASSLGAGGAEAFF
>-|TRBJ1-1|TRBV28
CASSSLPGLLRNTEAFF
>TRBD2|TRBJ2-1|TRBV5-8
CASSLALREGHEQFF
>TRBD1|TRBJ1-6|TRBV19
CASSVTRTGRYNSPLHF
>-|TRBJ2-7|TRBV28
CASSPPGSKEQYF
>-|TRBJ1-1|TRBV5-8
CASSLVVNTEAFF
>-|TRBJ1-4|TRBV2
CASSFGTTNEKLFF
>TRBD2|TRBJ2-7|TRBV4-1
CASSQDPGGTYEQYF
>TRBD2|TRBJ2-1|TRBV28
CASSPITSGYYNEQFF
>TRBD2|TRBJ2-3|TRBV7-2
CASSDGLAGTDTQYF
>-|TRBJ1-2|TRBV27
CASSRDRLLNYGYTF
>-|TRBJ1-5|TRBV19
CASSTGGNQPQHF
>TRBD1|TRBJ1-3|TRBV5-1
CASSPVGGQQGNTIYF
>TRBD1|TRBJ2-1|TRBV28
CASSSPGGWKTSYNEQFF
>TRBD2|TRBJ2-1|TRBV27
CASSIGTSAYNEQFF
>-|TRBJ2-5|TRBV18
CASSPVIAETQYF
>-|TRBJ2-4|TRBV2
CASRVAVQGIQYF
>TRBD2|TRBJ2-3|TRBV11-2
CASSPLGDSGRYSDTQYF
>TRBD2|TRBJ2-5|TRBV5-6
CASEVVLAGAGETQYF